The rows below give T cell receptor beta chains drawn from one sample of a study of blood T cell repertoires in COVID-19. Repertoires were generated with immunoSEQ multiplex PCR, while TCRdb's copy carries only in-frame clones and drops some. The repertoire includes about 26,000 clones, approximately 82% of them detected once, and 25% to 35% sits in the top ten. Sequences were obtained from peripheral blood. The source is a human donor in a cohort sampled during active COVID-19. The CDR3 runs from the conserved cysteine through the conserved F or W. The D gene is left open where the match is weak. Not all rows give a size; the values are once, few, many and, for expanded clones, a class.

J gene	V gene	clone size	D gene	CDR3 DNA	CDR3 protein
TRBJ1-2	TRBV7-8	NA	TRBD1	TGTGCCAGCAGCTTATTGGGTTCGCAGGGGGCTGCCAACTATGGCTACACCTTC	CASSLLGSQGAANYGYTF
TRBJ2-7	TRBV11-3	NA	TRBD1	TGTGCCAGCAGCGTCTCCACAGGGGTTTCCTACTGTGAGCAGTACTTC	CASSVSTGVSYCEQYF
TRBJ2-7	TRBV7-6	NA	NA	TGTGCCAGCAGCTTAGCGTCGGCGCGGGTGGATGCAGTCTACGAGCAGTACTTC	CASSLASARVDAVYEQYF
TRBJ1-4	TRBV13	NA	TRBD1	TGTGCCAGCAGCTTAGGCCTTAGGAGGACAGGGTATGAAAAACTGTTTTTT	CASSLGLRRTGYEKLFF
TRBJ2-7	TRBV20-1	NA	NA	TGCAGTGCTAGTCGGGGCTCCTACGAGCAGTACTTC	CSASRGSYEQYF
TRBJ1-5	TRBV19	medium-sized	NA	TGTGCCAGTAGTATATGGCAAAATCAGCCCCAGCATTTT	CASSIWQNQPQHF
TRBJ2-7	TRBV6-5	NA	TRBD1	TGTGCCAGCAGTAACCAATGGGACAGGGGCAACGAGCAGTACTTC	CASSNQWDRGNEQYF
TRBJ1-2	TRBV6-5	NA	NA	TGTGCCACACGACAAACAAACTATGGCTACACCTTC	CATRQTNYGYTF
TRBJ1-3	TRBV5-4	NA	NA	TGTGCCAGCAGCTTGGAACCGAGTACCTTCTCTGGAAACACCATATATTTT	CASSLEPSTFSGNTIYF
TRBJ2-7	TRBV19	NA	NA	TGTGCCAGTAGTATTAACGGTGTCTCCTACGAGCAGTACTTC	CASSINGVSYEQYF
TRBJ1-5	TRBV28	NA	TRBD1	TGTGCCAGCAGGGACAGGGCGGATCAGCCCCAGCATTTT	CASRDRADQPQHF
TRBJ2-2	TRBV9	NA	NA	TGTGCCAGCAGCCCAAAGGACACTACAGCGAACACCGGGGAGCTGTTTTTT	CASSPKDTTANTGELFF
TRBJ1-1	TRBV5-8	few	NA	TGTGCCAGCAGCGGGCAGGGCAGGACTGAAGCTTTCTTT	CASSGQGRTEAFF
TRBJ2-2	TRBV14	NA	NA	TGTGCCAGCAGCCCACCGGGACTCAACACCGGGGAGCTGTTTTTT	CASSPPGLNTGELFF
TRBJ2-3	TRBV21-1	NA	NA	TGTGCCAGCCCTAACGCGAGGGACACAGGGAGGGAGGTTGCCACAGATACGCAGTATTTT	CASPNARDTGREVATDTQYF
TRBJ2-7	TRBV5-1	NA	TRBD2	TGCGCCAGCAGCTCATTTTCTAGCGGGAGTTCCTACGAGCAGTACTTC	CASSSFSSGSSYEQYF
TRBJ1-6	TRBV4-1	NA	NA	TGCGCCAGCAGCCAAGGCCACCCGCGCACTTATAATTCACCCCTCCACTTT	CASSQGHPRTYNSPLHF
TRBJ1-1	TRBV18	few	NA	TGTGCCAGCTCACAAGGGGTCGAAGCTTTCTTT	CASSQGVEAFF
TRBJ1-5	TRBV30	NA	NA	TGTGCCTGGAGTTCCGCAGGGGTTCGGGATCAGCCCCAGCATTTT	CAWSSAGVRDQPQHF
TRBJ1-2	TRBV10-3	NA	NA	TGTGCCATCAGTGAGAATACGGCTAACTATGGCTACACCTTC	CAISENTANYGYTF
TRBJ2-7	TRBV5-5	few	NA	TGTGCCAGCAGCCCGGAGAGCTACGAGCAGTACTTC	CASSPESYEQYF
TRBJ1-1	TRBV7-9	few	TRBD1	TGTGCCAGCAGCCCCCCTGGACAGGCCCTTCACACTGAAGCTTTCTTT	CASSPPGQALHTEAFF
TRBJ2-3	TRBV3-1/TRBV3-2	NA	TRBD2	TGTGCCAGCAGCCAGGGTCGGGGGGGCCAGGGAGATACGCAGTATTTT	CASSQGRGGQGDTQYF
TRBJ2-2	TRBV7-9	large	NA	TGTGCCAGCAGCTCTAACCCTAACACCGGGGAGCTGTTTTTT	CASSSNPNTGELFF
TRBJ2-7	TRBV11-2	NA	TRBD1	TGTGCCAGCAGCTTAGGACAGGGGCCCAGCTACGAGCAGTACTTC	CASSLGQGPSYEQYF
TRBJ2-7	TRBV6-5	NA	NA	TGTGCCAGCAGTTATTACCGAGACTCCTACGAGCAGTACTTC	CASSYYRDSYEQYF
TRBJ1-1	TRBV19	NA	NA	TGTGCCAGTAGCCTGGGGGGGAACACTGAAGCTTTCTTT	CASSLGGNTEAFF
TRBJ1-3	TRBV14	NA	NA	TGTGCCAGCAGCCGAGACATCTCTGGAAACACCATATATTTT	CASSRDISGNTIYF
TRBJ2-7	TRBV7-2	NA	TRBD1	TGTGCCAGCAGCTTAGAATCAGGGGGTTACGAGCAGTACTTC	CASSLESGGYEQYF
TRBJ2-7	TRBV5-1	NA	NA	TGCGCCAGCAGCTCTACCTACGAGCAGTACTTC	CASSSTYEQYF